The 18 T cell receptor beta chains given below trace back to one sample, sequenced in a study of cytomegalovirus exposure and HLA in healthy donors (dated by TCRdb to about 2017). Library generation was performed with the immunoSEQ multiplex PCR assay. The multiplex PCR relied on a mix of 60 forward primers for TCR Vbeta segments and 13 reverse primers for TCR Jbeta segments. Imported from immuneACCESS, the table was reduced by TCRdb to in-frame sequences with V and J called. These copies leave out some clones; in studies compared against another copy, an unresolved V gene accounts for under half, and the cause of the remainder is not known. In all, the sample holds around 200,000 clones, and about 79% of those were seen once. The ten largest clones represent 1.5% to 2% of the sample. Sample: PBMCs. These receptors originate from a male donor in good health and CMV-seronegative.

The chain is built from TRBV5-1 and TRBJ2-7, with TRBD1 matching over 9 bases. The CDR3 consists of 14 residues. J lost 6 bases, V lost 4 bases, and 8 bases had no gene match. The germline gives CDR1 SGHRS, CDR2 YFSETQ. DNA for the CDR3: TGCGCCAGCAGCCGGGACAGGGCTTCGAGCGAGCAGTACTTC. It encodes CASSRDRASSEQYF.

The rearrangement links TRBV7-9 to TRBJ2-7, with unresolved D. The CDR3 length is 14 residues. The V end was cut by 3 bases, the J end by 0 bases, with 9 bases between. Germline CDR1 reads SEHNR; CDR2 reads FQNEAQ (reference sequence). DNA of the CDR3: TGTGCCAGCAGCTTTAGCCTGAGCTCCTACGAGCAGTACTTC. This translates into CASSFSLSSYEQYF.

V is TRBV5-4 and J is TRBJ1-2; 11 bases are a match to TRBD1. V was pared by 2 bases and J by 5 bases, with 11 bases of the junction left unmatched. Germline CDR1 and CDR2: SGHNT and YYREEE (reference sequence). This CDR3 has 17 residues. CDR3 loop: CASSLWTGGVLDYGYTF. In DNA form, the CDR3 reads TGTGCCAGCAGCTTATGGACAGGGGGCGTTTTGGATTATGGCTACACCTTC. Full variable domain (remainder filled in from reference TRBV5-4 and TRBJ1-2): ETGVTQSPTHLIKTRGQQVTLRCSSQSGHNTVSWYQQALGQGPQFIFQYYREEENGRGNFPPRFSGLQFPNYSSELNVNALELDDSALYLCASSLWTGGVLDYGYTFGSGTRLTVV.

V and J are TRBV7-9 and TRBJ2-1, with 8 positions matching TRBD1. This CDR3 region has 14 residues. Per germline, CDR1 SEHNR and CDR2 FQNEAQ (reference sequence). V lost 5 bases, J lost 3 bases, and 3 bases stayed unmatched. The CDR3 DNA is TGTGCCAGCAGCCAGGACAGGGTCTACAATGAGCAGTTCTTC. Residues: CASSQDRVYNEQFF.

This clone appeared a few times. The same CDR3 also results from other DNA sequences found in this sample. The genes are TRBV9 and TRBJ2-1; TRBD1 is a possible D gene (5 bases). CDR3 length: 14 residues. V was pared by 0 bases and J by 3 bases, with 7 bases between. Germline values: CDR1 SGDLS, CDR2 YYNGEE. The CDR3 DNA sequence: TGTGCCAGCAGCGTAGCGACAGTCTACAATGAGCAGTTCTTC. This codes for CASSVATVYNEQFF.

V usage is TRBV28 and J usage is TRBJ2-1; 7 bases fit TRBD2. CDR1 is MDHEN, CDR2 SYDVKM, per germline. This CDR3 is built from 16 residues. The trim removed 3 bases at V and 8 bases at J, leaving 13 bases unmatched. This CDR3 is CASSFPGLSEKDEQFF. The DNA of the CDR3 is TGTGCCAGCAGTTTCCCGGGACTATCGGAAAAGGATGAGCAGTTCTTC.

This clone is deemed medium-sized. The chain joins TRBV25-1 to TRBJ1-1; weak D call: TRBD1 (5 bases). The ends were cut back, 4 bases at V and 7 bases at J, with 16 bases in the middle. Germline V lookup: CDR1 MGHDK, CDR2 SYGVNS. This CDR3 contains 14 residues. The CDR3 DNA sequence: TGTGCCAGCAGTGGGGGGGAGGGGATGGATGAAGCTTTCTTT. As protein: CASSGGEGMDEAFF.

The chain couples TRBV30 to TRBJ2-7; 7 bases are a match to TRBD1. In germline, CDR1 is GTSNPN, CDR2 SVGIG (reference sequence). The CDR3 extends over 13 amino acids. The CDR3 region is CAFGGQTSYEQYF. The DNA for the CDR3 is TGTGCTTTTGGGGGACAGACCTCCTACGAGCAGTACTTC. Complete variable domain (other parts from reference TRBV30 and TRBJ2-7): SQTIHQWPATLVQPVGSPLSLECTVEGTSNPNLYWYRQAAGRGLQLLFYSVGIGQISSEVPQNLSASRPQDRQFILSSKKLLLSDSGFYLCAFGGQTSYEQYFGPGTRLTVT.

A single count supports this clone. The genes are TRBV9 and TRBJ2-2; 9 nucleotides line up with TRBD2. The V and J ends lost 1 base and 5 bases, in that order; junction bases with no gene match: 9. Germline CDR1 reads SGDLS; CDR2 reads YYNGEE. This CDR3 has 17 residues. The CDR3 is CASSVSVERGETGELFF. The CDR3 DNA is TGTGCCAGCAGCGTATCGGTCGAGCGGGGGGAAACCGGGGAGCTGTTTTTT.

The rearrangement uses TRBV29-1 and TRBJ2-5; 12 bases agree with TRBD2. J lost 4 bases, V lost 7 bases, and 7 bases had no gene match. The CDR3 has 14 residues. CDR1 SQVTM and CDR2 ANQGSEA come from the germline V gene. CDR3 in amino acids: CSASSGRAAETQYF. DNA for the CDR3: TGCAGCGCCTCTAGCGGGAGGGCCGCAGAGACCCAGTACTTC.

The V gene is TRBV5-1, the J gene TRBJ2-3, with 10 bases that match TRBD2. This CDR3 has 16 residues. Trimming took 6 bases from V and 5 from J; bases not matched to a gene: 12. Germline CDR1 is SGHRS and CDR2 is YFSETQ. In nucleotides, the CDR3 is TGCGCCAGCACCGGGCGGCCAGCGGGGGGGGGAGATACGCAGTATTTT. Residues: CASTGRPAGGGDTQYF.

The chain joins TRBV18 to TRBJ2-3; 8 bases align to TRBD1. The CDR3 has 15 amino acids. With V trimmed by 4 bases and J by 1 base, 4 bases remained unmatched. Germline CDR1 KGHSH, CDR2 LQKENI. CDR3 DNA: TGTGCCAGCTCACGAGGGACAGGAGGCACAGATACGCAGTATTTT. Amino acid sequence: CASSRGTGGTDTQYF. Full variable domain (outside the CDR3, taken from reference TRBV18 and TRBJ2-3): NAGVMQNPRHLVRRRGQEARLRCSPMKGHSHVYWYRQLPEEGLKFMVYLQKENIIDESGMPKERFSAEFPKEGPSILRIQQVVRGDSAAYFCASSRGTGGTDTQYFGPGTRLTVL.

This rearrangement joins TRBV5-1 to TRBJ1-2, with TRBD1 matching over 7 bases. With V trimmed by 3 bases and J by 4 bases, 18 bases remained unmatched. The CDR3 length is 18 residues. Germline V CDR1 and CDR2: SGHRS, YFSETQ. The CDR3 loop is CASSSSREGGERSYGYTF. CDR3 nucleotides: TGCGCCAGCAGCTCCTCGCGGGAAGGGGGCGAGAGAAGCTATGGCTACACCTTC.

This clone was detected a few times. The chain joins TRBV6-6 to TRBJ1-1; TRBD1 is a possible D gene (6 bases). V lost 5 bases and J 6 bases, leaving 16 bases between the germline ends. Germline CDR1 and CDR2: MNHNY and SVGAGI (reference sequence). The CDR3 consists of 14 residues. DNA for the CDR3: TGTGCCAGCAGTCAATCTACAGGGTCGGCTGAAGCTTTCTTT. This translates into CASSQSTGSAEAFF.

V and J are TRBV27 and TRBJ2-1, with 10 bases fitting TRBD2. The CDR3 has 16 amino acids. Per the germline V gene, CDR1 is MNHEY and CDR2 is SMNVEV (reference sequence). J was trimmed by 6 bases and V by 1 base; bases with no gene match: 6. Here the CDR3 DNA reads TGTGCCAGCAGTTTATGGGGACTAGCGCTCCTCAATGAGCAGTTCTTC. Protein product: CASSLWGLALLNEQFF.

The CDR3 sequence is CASSFGDRGDQETQYF. The CDR3 nucleotides read TGTGCCAGCAGCTTTGGGGACAGGGGGGATCAAGAGACCCAGTACTTC. V usage is TRBV7-2 and J usage is TRBJ2-5; 11 positions agree with TRBD1. The CDR3 runs to 16 residues. V gave up 3 bases and J gave up 2 bases; unmatched junction bases: 5. Germline CDR1 is SGHTA and CDR2 is FQGNSA.

This clone was counted a single time. J is TRBJ2-7 and V is TRBV27; no clear D. V shed 3 bases and J shed 7 bases, with 13 bases lying between them. Germline loops: CDR1 MNHEY, CDR2 SMNVEV (reference sequence). The CDR3 totals 13 residues. In nucleotides, the CDR3 is TGTGCCAGCAGTTTTGCGAAGAAGTGGGAGCAGTACTTC. Protein: CASSFAKKWEQYF.

This clone was recorded a few times. The chain couples TRBV6-5 to TRBJ2-7, with D maybe TRBD1 (5 bases). The germline gives CDR1 MNHEY, CDR2 SVGAGI. The length of the CDR3 is 13 residues. V gave up 6 bases and J gave up 2 bases, with 11 bases separating them. CDR3 DNA: TGTGCCAGCAGAAGCCAGGGAACCTACGAGCAGTACTTC. Translated, it gives CASRSQGTYEQYF.